The 21 T cell receptor beta chains in this list originate from one sample, sequenced in a study of T cells in narcolepsy. Profiled with immunoSEQ multiplex PCR; TCRdb holds only in-frame clones, not every one. The repertoire has tens of thousands of clones, under 90% of them found once; the top ten carry over 1%. The sample taken for sequencing was CD45RA- memory CD4+ T cells from PBMCs. These receptors came from a human donor with narcolepsy.

This clone appeared once. Germline and junction disagree at one end, which may indicate a read error. The same CDR3 arises from other DNA sequences in this sample as well. The chain combines TRBV30 with TRBJ1-5; D might be TRBD1 (6 bases). CDR1 is GTSNPN, CDR2 SVGIG, per germline (reference sequence). This CDR3 contains 12 residues. The DNA for the CDR3 is TGTGCCTTTGGGGGGGGCGGTCAGCCTCAGCATTTT. It translates to CAFGGGGQPQHF.

This chain links TRBV6-5 with TRBJ1-2; 10 bases are a match to TRBD1. J lost 4 bases, V lost 4 bases, and 3 bases had no gene match. The CDR3 contains 14 residues. CDR1 and CDR2 from the germline V gene are MNHEY and SVGAGI. CDR3 loop: CASSSTGGSYGYTF. The CDR3 DNA reads as TGTGCCAGCAGTTCGACAGGGGGCAGCTATGGCTACACCTTC.

This clone was seen just once. The gene calls are TRBV5-4 and TRBJ1-5; TRBD1 is a possible D gene (5 bases). Trimming took 4 bases from V and 5 from J, leaving 10 bases between them. Germline V lookup: CDR1 SGHNT, CDR2 YYREEE (reference sequence). CDR3 size: 13 residues. The CDR3 reads CASSRGGDQPQHF. Written as DNA, the CDR3 is TGTGCCAGCAGCCGCGGGGGGGATCAGCCCCAGCATTTT.

The chain joins TRBV7-3 to TRBJ2-3; 8 positions agree with TRBD1. The germline CDR1 and CDR2 sequences are SGHTA and FQGTGA. The CDR3 covers 14 residues. The trim removed 5 bases at V and 5 bases at J, leaving 6 bases unmatched. The chain's CDR3 is CASSRSQGGDTQYF. The CDR3 region has the DNA TGTGCCAGCAGCAGATCACAGGGGGGAGATACGCAGTATTTT.

The chain has TRBV2 and TRBJ2-1, with 7 bases fitting TRBD1. V dropped 6 bases and J dropped 5; count of bases not matched to a gene: 4. Germline CDR1 and CDR2: SNHLY and FYNNEI. The CDR3 contains 13 residues. CDR3 sequence: CASRQGIDNEQFF. The CDR3 DNA reads as TGTGCCAGCAGACAGGGGATTGACAATGAGCAGTTCTTC.

This clone showed up just a few times. The chain links TRBV5-1 to TRBJ2-1; D possibly uses TRBD1 or TRBD2 (6 bases each). CDR1 is SGHRS and CDR2 is YFSETQ in the germline V gene. Trimming removed 4 bases from V and 6 bases from J, with 11 bases in between. The CDR3 loop spans 13 amino acids. CDR3 in amino acids: CASSPGAPNEQFF. The CDR3 DNA reads TGCGCCAGCAGCCCGGGGGCCCCCAATGAGCAGTTCTTC.

V is TRBV6-5 and J is TRBJ1-2, with a possible D match to TRBD1 (6 bases). The CDR3 runs to 12 residues. Germline CDR1 MNHEY, CDR2 SVGAGI. The V and J ends lost 4 bases and 5 bases respectively, with 8 bases between them. In DNA, the CDR3 is TGTGCCAGCAGTTCGACAGGATATGGCTACACCTTC. This translates into CASSSTGYGYTF.

The chain carries TRBV5-1 and TRBJ2-2, with 10 bases lining up with TRBD1. CDR1 is SGHRS, CDR2 YFSETQ, per germline. The CDR3 covers 16 residues. The junction had 4 bases not matched to a gene; V was cut back by 4 bases and J by 1 base. The DNA of the CDR3 is TGCGCCAGCAGCATCGGGGACAGGGGGAACACCGGGGAGCTGTTTTTT. Residues: CASSIGDRGNTGELFF.

The chain has TRBV28 and TRBJ2-7; D may be TRBD2 (5 bases). The CDR3 covers 12 residues. V was shortened by 1 base and J by 6 bases, with 7 bases between the two germline ends. Germline V gene sequence: CDR1 MDHEN, CDR2 SYDVKM. Here the CDR3 DNA reads TGTGCCAGCAGTTTATCGGGGTTCGAGCAGTACTTC. This translates into CASSLSGFEQYF.

This clone was found once. The gene calls are TRBV7-2 and TRBJ1-3; D not resolved. The CDR3 is made up of 17 amino acids. V lost 2 bases, J lost 0 bases, and 14 bases lay in between. The V gene's germline CDR1 is SGHTA and CDR2 FQGNSA. CDR3 in DNA: TGTGCCAGCAGCTTAATAGGTGGATCCCCCTCTGGAAACACCATATATTTT. This gives the protein CASSLIGGSPSGNTIYF.

The chain recombines TRBV18 with TRBJ1-1; possible D gene TRBD1, 6 bases. Germline CDR1 is KGHSH and CDR2 is LQKENI. The CDR3 spans 15 residues. Between the trimmed V and J ends, which lost 5 bases and 5 bases, there was a span of 18 bases. The CDR3 sequence is CASSFSVKGQTEAFF. Here the CDR3 DNA reads TGTGCCAGCTCATTCTCCGTGAAGGGACAAACTGAAGCTTTCTTT.

This clone is medium-sized. This chain connects TRBV7-2 to TRBJ1-2, with D hard to call. Germline V gives CDR1 SGHTA, CDR2 FQGNSA. The V gene lost 5 bases and the J gene lost 7 bases, with 17 bases spanning the gap. This CDR3 is 14 amino acids long. CDR3 region: CASSPYSKGFGYTF. For the CDR3, the DNA is TGTGCCAGCAGCCCATACAGTAAGGGATTTGGCTACACCTTC.

The sample holds one count of this clone. The chain uses TRBV7-9 and TRBJ2-3; no firm D call. Per the germline V gene, CDR1 is SEHNR and CDR2 is FQNEAQ (reference sequence). This CDR3 has 14 residues. The ends were cut back, 0 bases at V and 0 bases at J, with 4 bases in the middle. The CDR3 DNA sequence: TGTGCCAGCAGCTTAGCCCTCAGCACAGATACGCAGTATTTT. Encoded protein: CASSLALSTDTQYF.

The V call is TRBV28, the J call TRBJ1-4; a possible D gene is TRBD1 (5 bases). Per germline, CDR1 MDHEN and CDR2 SYDVKM. The CDR3 consists of 12 residues. Trimming cost V 9 bases and J 8 bases, with 13 bases left between them. The CDR3 here is CASQTGTEKLFF. The CDR3 DNA reads as TGTGCCAGTCAAACAGGAACCGAAAAACTGTTTTTT. Full variable domain (outside the CDR3, taken from reference TRBV28 and TRBJ1-4): DVKVTQSSRYLVKRTGEKVFLECVQDMDHENMFWYRQDPGLGLRLIYFSYDVKMKEKGDIPEGYSVSREKKERFSLILESASTNQTSMYLCASQTGTEKLFFGSGTQLSVL.

The chain carries TRBV6-5 and TRBJ1-4; no clear D gene. V lost 5 bases and J 10 bases, leaving 14 bases between the germline ends. The CDR3 has 13 residues. Germline CDR1 is MNHEY and CDR2 is SVGAGI. For the CDR3, the DNA is TGTGCCAGCAGTGAAGGCCTCTTAGGAAAACTGTTTTTT. Translation gives CASSEGLLGKLFF.

The chain employs TRBV19 and TRBJ1-5, with D hard to call. The V and J ends lost 10 bases and 1 base respectively, with 17 bases between them. Germline CDR1 is LNHDA and CDR2 is SQIVND (reference sequence). The CDR3 totals 15 residues. CDR3 residues: CATTEWAQSNQPQHF. The DNA for the CDR3 is TGTGCCACCACTGAGTGGGCCCAAAGCAATCAGCCCCAGCATTTT.

The rearrangement uses TRBV6-5 and TRBJ1-5; a possible D gene is TRBD1 (5 bases). This CDR3 is 14 amino acids long. Looked up from germline, CDR1 is MNHEY and CDR2 is SVGAGI. With 6 bases removed from V and 5 bases from J, the gap between germline ends came to 14 bases. The CDR3 region is CASRVGATDQPQHF. CDR3 DNA sequence: TGTGCCAGCAGGGTTGGGGCGACGGATCAGCCCCAGCATTTT.

The rearrangement links TRBV11-2 to TRBJ2-2, with D perhaps TRBD2 (5 bases). Trimming pared 1 base from V and 4 bases from J, leaving 7 bases between. This CDR3 region has 14 residues. Looked up from germline, CDR1 is SGHAT and CDR2 is FQNNGV. This chain's CDR3 is CASSLVGSTGELFF. The CDR3 DNA sequence: TGTGCCAGCAGCTTAGTGGGGAGCACCGGGGAGCTGTTTTTT.

The chain is built from TRBV19 and TRBJ2-7; D is unclear. The germline V gene encodes CDR1 LNHDA and CDR2 SQIVND (reference sequence). Trimming cost V 1 base and J 2 bases, with 9 bases left between them. The CDR3 is made up of 14 amino acids. The CDR3 DNA reads as TGTGCCAGTAGTATAGGTAGTGGTACCTACGAGCAGTACTTC. It specifies CASSIGSGTYEQYF.

The V call is TRBV6-5, the J call TRBJ2-3; perhaps TRBD2 as D (6 bases). Germline V CDR1 and CDR2: MNHEY, SVGAGI. This CDR3 region has 14 residues. Trimming took 5 bases from V and 0 from J, leaving 9 bases between them. The CDR3 region has the DNA TGTGCCAGCAGTCCGCGGGGCAGCACAGATACGCAGTATTTT. It codes for CASSPRGSTDTQYF.

The chain links TRBV7-2 to TRBJ2-7; D unclear. V lost 5 bases, J lost 7 bases, and 9 bases lay in between. This CDR3 is 11 amino acids long. Germline CDR1 SGHTA, CDR2 FQGNSA. The CDR3 loop is CASSETWEQYF. CDR3 bases: TGTGCCAGCAGCGAGACTTGGGAGCAGTACTTC.